This T cell receptor (beta chain) originates from a study of T cell repertoires in cytomegalovirus infection. Background on the study: Public TCR beta signatures provided an indication of both CMV infection and a matching HLA type. Study-level results: Totalled public TCR beta family frequency picked out people who carried CMV plus the relevant HLA. Predominance within the ex vivo response was attributable to HLA-C-restricted CMV-specific TCR beta clonotypes.

There are 14 residues in the CDR3. The V and J ends lost 0 bases and 8 bases respectively, with 12 bases between them. Germline V gene data show CDR1 as SGDLS and CDR2 as YYNGEE. TCRdb reprocessed the reads with MiXCR, giving one entry per CDR3 protein. The sample includes nearly 550,000 distinct CDR3 sequences, 15% to 20% seen only once; the top ten take approximately 24%. As to this clonotype: Its antigen is currently unknown.

The chain links TRBV9 to TRBJ2-1; the D gene is possibly TRBD2 (6 bases). This TCR was recovered from a human donor in good health (CMV status not recorded). Some clones in this sample may be carry-over from other donors' samples. The specimen sequenced was CD8+ T cells from PBMCs. The CDR3 here is CASSVGGESHEQFF. As DNA, the CDR3 is TGTGCCAGCAGCGTAGGCGGGGAATCGCATGAGCAGTTCTTC. The variable domain in full, completed from reference TRBV9 and TRBJ2-1, reads DSGVTQTPKHLITATGQRVTLRCSPRSGDLSVYWYQQSLDQGLQFLIQYYNGEERAKGNILERFSAQQFPDLHSELNLSSLELGDSALYFCASSVGGESHEQFFGPGTRLTVL.